The next 31 T cell receptor beta chains were all read from a single sample in a study of response to subunit inactivated influenza vaccine. Via MiXCR, TCRdb re-called the RT-PCR reads, giving one row per CDR3 protein. The table shows some 500,000 distinct CDR3 sequences, with approximately 24% occurring only once. The source material was CD4+ T cells sorted from PBMCs, sampled about 5 days after vaccination. The receptors here all came from a man aged 45-65 years who received an inactivated influenza vaccine.

The V call is TRBV4-2, the J call TRBJ2-2; D remains unclear. This CDR3 has 14 amino acids. V lost 1 base and J 3 bases, leaving 6 bases between the germline ends. Germline lookup yields CDR1 LGHNA and CDR2 YNFKEQ. CDR3 in amino acids: CASSQASDTGELFF. CDR3 bases: TGTGCCAGCAGCCAAGCTTCGGACACCGGGGAGCTGTTTTTT.

Only a few counts were recorded for this clonotype. The chain recombines TRBV24-1 with TRBJ2-1; possible D gene TRBD1, 6 bases. The CDR3 totals 12 residues. V lost 7 bases to trimming and J lost 4 bases, with 7 bases between them. The germline V gene encodes CDR1 KGHDR and CDR2 SFDVKD. CDR3 region: CATSTGYNEQFF. In nucleotides, the CDR3 is TGTGCCACCAGCACAGGGTACAATGAGCAGTTCTTC.

This chain uses TRBV2 with TRBJ1-1, with D perhaps TRBD1 (5 bases). V lost 5 bases and J 4 bases, leaving 8 bases between the germline ends. The germline CDR1 and CDR2 sequences are SNHLY and FYNNEI. This CDR3 contains 12 residues. The CDR3 sequence: CASSWGPTEAFF. For the CDR3, the DNA is TGTGCCAGCAGTTGGGGCCCCACTGAAGCTTTCTTT.

V usage is TRBV4-1 and J usage is TRBJ1-6; no reliable D call. The CDR3 is 17 residues long. Deletions cut 3 bases from V and 2 bases from J, with 14 bases between. Germline CDR1 MGHRA, CDR2 YSYEKL. The CDR3 DNA sequence: TGCGCCAGCAGCCATGGCGGGGTGAGCCCCTATAATTCACCCCTCCACTTT. This translates into CASSHGGVSPYNSPLHF.

This clonotype was seen a handful of times. The genes are TRBV10-3 and TRBJ2-1; 13 bases align to TRBD2. This CDR3 spans 18 amino acids. V lost 7 bases, J lost 6 bases, and 15 bases stayed unmatched. CDR1 ENHRY and CDR2 SYGVKD come from the germline V gene. The CDR3 DNA follows: TGTGCCATCAAACGGTCCGGGACTAGCGGGGTTCCCTCCAATGAGCAGTTCTTC. Translating it yields CAIKRSGTSGVPSNEQFF.

The chain carries TRBV7-2 and TRBJ2-7; 11 bases agree with TRBD1. Per germline, CDR1 SGHTA and CDR2 FQGNSA. Trimming at V came to 4 bases and at J to 3 bases, leaving 5 bases not matched to a gene. The CDR3 totals 15 residues. The CDR3 DNA sequence: TGTGCCAGCAGCTCCCGGACAGGGGGCGACTACGAGCAGTACTTC. It translates to CASSSRTGGDYEQYF.

The chain has TRBV5-1 and TRBJ2-3, with 13 positions matching TRBD2. The V gene end was trimmed by 3 bases and the J gene end by 5 bases; junction bases not matched to a gene: 3. CDR1 is SGHRS and CDR2 is YFSETQ in the germline V gene. The CDR3 loop spans 15 amino acids. The CDR3 DNA follows: TGCGCCAGCAGCTGGACTAGCGGGAGCGTAGATACGCAGTATTTT. Protein product: CASSWTSGSVDTQYF.

This clonotype was seen a handful of times. The V call is TRBV6-2 or TRBV6-3, the J call TRBJ2-1, with 10 nucleotides matching TRBD2. Per the germline V gene, CDR1 is MNHEY and CDR2 is SVGEGT. Trimming cost V 10 bases and J 9 bases; bases outside gene matches: 15. The CDR3 runs 15 residues. The CDR3 spells CATITPLAGVCEQFF. CDR3 DNA sequence: TGTGCCACCATCACGCCCCTAGCGGGAGTTTGTGAGCAGTTCTTC.

The V gene is TRBV25-1, the J gene TRBJ2-3; maybe TRBD1 (5 bases). The CDR3 has 12 amino acids. Germline CDR1 reads MGHDK; CDR2 reads SYGVNS. The germline V and J ends were trimmed by 5 bases and 8 bases, with 11 bases remaining between them. The CDR3: CASSNEGVTQYF. The CDR3 DNA reads TGTGCCAGCAGTAACGAAGGGGTTACGCAGTATTTT.

There are a few counts of this clonotype. The chain employs TRBV7-9 and TRBJ2-7; a possible D gene is TRBD1 (5 bases). Between the trimmed V and J ends, which lost 1 base and 11 bases, there was a span of 9 bases. The V gene's germline CDR1 is SEHNR and CDR2 FQNEAQ (reference sequence). There are 11 residues in the CDR3. The CDR3 loop reads CASSLEGKEYF. In DNA form, the CDR3 reads TGTGCCAGCAGCTTAGAGGGGAAAGAGTACTTC.

The chain couples TRBV20-1 to TRBJ2-3, with 9 bases matching TRBD2. V lost 7 bases, J lost 6 bases, and 11 bases stayed unmatched. The V gene's germline CDR1 is DFQATT and CDR2 SNEGSKA (reference sequence). This CDR3 contains 14 residues. CDR3 sequence: CSVALSGRGDTQYF. The DNA of the CDR3 is TGCAGTGTCGCACTTAGCGGGAGAGGTGATACGCAGTATTTT.

This clonotype was found a few times. The chain is built from TRBV28 and TRBJ2-3; maybe TRBD1 (5 bases). The CDR3 contains 14 residues. The germline V gene encodes CDR1 MDHEN and CDR2 SYDVKM. The ends were cut back, 11 bases at V and 2 bases at J, with 17 bases in the middle. CDR3 DNA: TGTGCCGCCACCCGGACAAGCCTCACAGATACGCAGTATTTT. It is translated as CAATRTSLTDTQYF.

This clonotype came up many times. Germline is not matched at one junction end, which may reflect a read error. The chain recombines TRBV12-3 or TRBV12-4 with TRBJ2-7; D gene ambiguous. The CDR3 runs 12 residues. The CDR3 loop reads CASSLVPYEQYF. The CDR3 coding sequence is TGCGCCAGCAGCTTGGTACCCTACGAGCAGTACTTC.

This CDR3 reads CASSPFRGTGELFF. CDR3 coding DNA: TGTGCCAGCAGCCCGTTCCGGGGAACGGGGGAGCTGTTTTTT. V and J are TRBV7-6 and TRBJ2-2, with D possibly being TRBD2 (5 bases). Germline V gene sequence: CDR1 SGHVS, CDR2 FNYEAQ. This CDR3 comprises 14 residues. V dropped 5 bases and J dropped 8 bases, with 15 bases sitting between them.

This clonotype occurred many times. The chain has TRBV11-2 and TRBJ2-3, with TRBD2 matching 11 bases. This CDR3 is 19 amino acids long. Trimming at V came to 1 base and at J to 1 base, leaving 10 bases not matched to a gene. Per germline, CDR1 SGHAT and CDR2 FQNNGV. CDR3 nucleotide sequence: TGTGCCAGCAGCTTAGTAATGAGAGGGACTAGCGGCCGCACAGATACGCAGTATTTT. This gives the protein CASSLVMRGTSGRTDTQYF.

The chain links TRBV7-9 to TRBJ2-7; 7 bases match TRBD1. The germline V gene encodes CDR1 SEHNR and CDR2 FQNEAQ (reference sequence). The CDR3 has 15 residues. V was pared by 2 bases and J by 0 bases, with 4 bases of the junction left unmatched. The CDR3 spells CASSLFGTVSYEQYF. The CDR3, as DNA: TGTGCCAGCAGCTTATTCGGGACAGTCTCCTACGAGCAGTACTTC. Using reference TRBV7-9 and TRBJ2-7 for the parts outside the CDR3, the full variable domain is DTGVSQNPRHKITKRGQNVTFRCDPISEHNRLYWYRQTLGQGPEFLTYFQNEAQLEKSRLLSDRFSAERPKGSFSTLEIQRTEQGDSAMYLCASSLFGTVSYEQYFGPGTRLTVT.

A note on this clonotype: This may stem from a read error, because a much larger clone lies one nucleotide away. The chain employs TRBV7-9 and TRBJ2-1, with D perhaps TRBD1 or TRBD2 (5 bases each). This CDR3 comprises 14 residues. Per the germline V gene, CDR1 is SEHNR and CDR2 is FQNEAQ (reference sequence). V was pared by 8 bases and J by 0 bases, with 11 bases between. This CDR3 is CASRWGSSYNEQFF. The DNA of the CDR3 is TGTGCCAGCCGGTGGGGGAGCTCCTACAATGAGCAGTTCTTC.

The chain recombines TRBV5-1 with TRBJ2-2; possible D gene TRBD2, 6 bases. The germline V gene has CDR1 SGHRS and CDR2 YFSETQ. Trimming stripped 3 bases from V and 4 bases from J, with 13 bases between. The CDR3 length is 15 residues. The chain's CDR3 is CASSSGEVFTGELFF. The CDR3 DNA reads as TGCGCCAGCAGCTCTGGGGAGGTATTCACCGGGGAGCTGTTTTTT. The variable domain in full, with the rest retrieved from reference TRBV5-1 and TRBJ2-2, is KAGVTQTPRYLIKTRGQQVTLSCSPISGHRSVSWYQQTPGQGLQFLFEYFSETQRNKGNFPGRFSGRQFSNSRSEMNVSTLELGDSALYLCASSSGEVFTGELFFGEGSRLTVL.

In this sample, this clonotype turned up a few times. The V call is TRBV10-3, the J call TRBJ2-5; D remains unclear. From germline, CDR1 is ENHRY and CDR2 SYGVKD. The V gene lost 6 bases and the J gene lost 5 bases, with 10 bases spanning the gap. This CDR3 spans 12 amino acids. CDR3 loop: CAIRTVGETQYF. The CDR3 DNA follows: TGTGCCATCAGGACGGTTGGGGAGACCCAGTACTTC.

The chain joins TRBV12-3 or TRBV12-4 to TRBJ1-5; 9 positions agree with TRBD1. The J segment lost 0 bases and the V segment lost 6 bases, leaving 3 bases of the junction unmatched. The CDR3 consists of 15 residues. CDR3 sequence (DNA): TGTGCCAGCAGCAAGACAGGGGGTAGCAATCAGCCCCAGCATTTT. Translated, it gives CASSKTGGSNQPQHF.

In its sample, this clonotype was seen a few times. V usage is TRBV2 and J usage is TRBJ1-1; a possible D gene is TRBD1 (6 bases). The length of the CDR3 is 13 residues. The V end lost 4 bases, the J end lost 5 bases, and 11 bases lay between the germline ends. The germline CDR1 and CDR2 sequences are SNHLY and FYNNEI. The DNA of the CDR3 is TGTGCCAGCAGTGGGAACAGGGTGACTGAAGCTTTCTTT. It codes for CASSGNRVTEAFF.

The CDR3 region has the DNA TGCGCCAGCAGCTCTTACAGGGCAGATACGCAGTATTTT. Protein sequence: CASSSYRADTQYF. V and J are TRBV5-1 and TRBJ2-3, with D tentatively TRBD1 (6 bases). In germline, CDR1 is SGHRS, CDR2 YFSETQ. With 3 bases removed from V and 4 bases from J, the gap between germline ends came to 9 bases. This CDR3 is 13 amino acids long.

This clonotype was seen a handful of times. The V call is TRBV20-1, the J call TRBJ2-3; 9 bases agree with TRBD1. The CDR3 is made up of 16 amino acids. CDR1 and CDR2 from the germline V gene are DFQATT and SNEGSKA (reference sequence). Trimming took 4 bases from V and 1 from J; bases not matched to a gene: 9. The CDR3 DNA sequence: TGCAGTGCTACCCGACCACAGGGGGCTGGCACAGATACGCAGTATTTT. Translated: CSATRPQGAGTDTQYF.

As regards this clonotype: One junction end does not reproduce the germline sequence, and a read error may be involved. The chain couples TRBV6-6 to TRBJ2-7; 7 bases line up with TRBD2. CDR3 length equals 13 residues. Germline lookup yields CDR1 MNHNY and CDR2 SVGAGI (reference sequence). This chain's CDR3 is CASSYSTGGRVNF. In DNA form, the CDR3 reads TGTGCCAGCAGTTACTCTACCGGGGGGAGGGTAAACTTC.

This clonotype was recorded a few times. The chain carries TRBV6-5 and TRBJ1-1, with D possibly TRBD1 on 5 matching bases. Between the trimmed V and J ends, which lost 2 bases and 0 bases, there was a span of 16 bases. Germline CDR1 reads MNHEY; CDR2 reads SVGAGI. The CDR3 runs to 17 residues. The CDR3 region has the DNA TGTGCCAGCAGTTACCTGGGGCCCAGAAGAATGAACACTGAAGCTTTCTTT. Residues: CASSYLGPRRMNTEAFF.

The DNA for the CDR3 is TGCAGTGCTATCCCCGGACAGCGGTCTGGTGATACGCAGTATTTT. Translation gives CSAIPGQRSGDTQYF. The chain couples TRBV20-1 to TRBJ2-3; weak D call: TRBD1 (6 bases). The CDR3 runs to 15 residues. The germline gives CDR1 DFQATT, CDR2 SNEGSKA (reference sequence). Deletions cut 4 bases from V and 6 bases from J, with 20 bases between.

This clonotype appeared once. The chain has TRBV7-2 and TRBJ2-3, with a possible D match to TRBD2 (5 bases). V lost 0 bases, J lost 3 bases, and 10 bases lay in between. The CDR3 has 15 amino acids. Germline V lookup: CDR1 SGHTA, CDR2 FQGNSA. The DNA for the CDR3 is TGTGCCAGCAGCTTAGCTAGCGTCGGTACAGATACGCAGTATTTT. Protein product: CASSLASVGTDTQYF.

This clonotype was seen a handful of times. The V and J genes are TRBV6-1 and TRBJ1-5; perhaps TRBD1 as D (6 bases). This CDR3 region has 16 residues. The V and J ends lost 1 base and 0 bases respectively, with 10 bases between them. Germline CDR1 is MNHNS and CDR2 is SASEGT. The CDR3 protein is CASSEVGGISNQPQHF. CDR3 bases: TGTGCCAGCAGTGAAGTGGGGGGCATTAGCAATCAGCCCCAGCATTTT.

This chain joins TRBV5-1 and TRBJ2-1; D gene uncertain. Germline lookup yields CDR1 SGHRS and CDR2 YFSETQ. This CDR3 is 14 amino acids long. The ends were cut back, 0 bases at V and 9 bases at J, with 13 bases in the middle. The CDR3 DNA reads TGCGCCAGCAGCTTGGTAGGCCCTAAAGCTGAGCAGTTCTTC. It encodes CASSLVGPKAEQFF. The whole variable domain, remainder taken from reference TRBV5-1 and TRBJ2-1, is KAGVTQTPRYLIKTRGQQVTLSCSPISGHRSVSWYQQTPGQGLQFLFEYFSETQRNKGNFPGRFSGRQFSNSRSEMNVSTLELGDSALYLCASSLVGPKAEQFFGPGTRLTVL.

This clonotype was seen a few times. The chain is built from TRBV12-3 or TRBV12-4 and TRBJ1-5; no clear D gene. The V and J ends lost 6 bases and 6 bases respectively, with 15 bases between them. CDR3 length: 14 amino acids. CDR3 protein: CASSHAVRSQPQHF. The CDR3, as DNA: TGTGCCAGCAGCCATGCCGTCCGTAGTCAGCCCCAGCATTTT.

The chain recombines TRBV5-1 with TRBJ1-2; a possible D gene is TRBD1 (5 bases). V was trimmed by 0 bases and J by 4 bases, leaving 10 bases between them. The germline V gene encodes CDR1 SGHRS and CDR2 YFSETQ. The CDR3 is 14 residues long. The CDR3 DNA sequence: TGCGCCAGCAGCTTGGCGGCAGGGCTCTATGGCTACACCTTC. Amino acids: CASSLAAGLYGYTF.